This TCR beta chain was sequenced for a study of blood T cell repertoires in COVID-19. As for the study in general: Specimens from acute and convalescent COVID-19 originated in the United States, Italy and Spain.

This table comes from immunoSEQ multiplex PCR, and its TCRdb copy is limited to in-frame clones, with some not included. The sample lists 400,000 to 500,000 clones; approximately 87% were seen once. V was pared by 3 bases and J by 2 bases, with 3 bases of the junction left unmatched. The germline V gene has CDR1 WNHNN and CDR2 SYGVQD (reference sequence). The CDR3 contains 16 residues. Material for sequencing was PBMCs or T cells enriched from blood (not recorded which). This sequence originates from a woman aged 40 to 50 who had recovered from COVID-19. This chain uses TRBV10-1 with TRBJ2-3; 12 nucleotides agree with TRBD2. The CDR3 nucleotides are TGCGCCAGCAGTGATGGACTAGCGGGGACCACAGATACGCAGTATTTT. Translated, it gives CASSDGLAGTTDTQYF.